What follows are 10 T cell receptor beta chains derived from one specimen sequenced in a study of cytomegalovirus exposure and HLA in healthy donors. The PCR employed 60 Vbeta primers together with 13 Jbeta primers. Clones were sequenced by immunoSEQ multiplex PCR, and TCRdb holds only the in-frame ones, with some missing. The sample contains approximately 190,000 clones, 82% of which appear only once. The sequenced sample was PBMCs. These receptors came from a woman under 30 in good health and CMV-seronegative.

The V and J genes are TRBV5-1 and TRBJ2-3; maybe TRBD1 (5 bases). Trimming took 2 bases from V and 6 from J, leaving 16 bases between them. Germline CDR1 SGHRS, CDR2 YFSETQ. The CDR3 is 15 amino acids. The DNA for the CDR3 is TGCGCCAGCAGCTTCACGACAGCCATAAGGGATACGCAGTATTTT. Translating gives CASSFTTAIRDTQYF. Using reference TRBV5-1 and TRBJ2-3 for the parts outside the CDR3, the full variable domain is KAGVTQTPRYLIKTRGQQVTLSCSPISGHRSVSWYQQTPGQGLQFLFEYFSETQRNKGNFPGRFSGRQFSNSRSEMNVSTLELGDSALYLCASSFTTAIRDTQYFGPGTRLTVL.

The rearrangement links TRBV9 to TRBJ2-3, with TRBD1 matching over 8 bases. Germline values: CDR1 SGDLS, CDR2 YYNGEE. The CDR3 totals 15 residues. Germline trimming cut 2 bases from V and 3 bases from J; bases unmatched to any gene: 5. The CDR3 DNA is TGTGCCAGCAGCGTCCAGGGGGCTGGGACAGATACGCAGTATTTT. Translated: CASSVQGAGTDTQYF.

This chain uses TRBV7-2 with TRBJ2-3; the D gene is possibly TRBD1 (6 bases). The V end was cut by 8 bases, the J end by 0 bases, with 21 bases between. This CDR3 is built from 17 residues. Germline assignment: CDR1 SGHTA and CDR2 FQGNSA. The CDR3: CASGKGQLSFSTDTQYF. CDR3 sequence (DNA): TGTGCCAGCGGCAAAGGACAGTTATCATTTAGCACAGATACGCAGTATTTT.

V and J are TRBV6-1 and TRBJ2-4; 9 nucleotides align to TRBD1. Germline CDR1 and CDR2: MNHNS and SASEGT. This CDR3 comprises 16 residues. V shed 3 bases, J shed 9 bases, and the junction held 12 bases outside the gene matches. The CDR3, as DNA: TGTGCCAGCAGTGACCTACAACAGGGGGCCGGGGCCATTCAGTACTTC. It translates to CASSDLQQGAGAIQYF.

The rearrangement links TRBV6-5 to TRBJ1-5, with D tentatively TRBD1 (5 bases). Germline V gives CDR1 MNHEY, CDR2 SVGAGI. Trimming took off 4 bases at V and 2 bases at J, with 12 bases between the two ends. This CDR3 comprises 15 residues. CDR3 residues: CASSSQGLGNQPQHF. The CDR3 bases are TGTGCCAGCAGTTCCCAGGGATTGGGCAATCAGCCCCAGCATTTT.

The chain uses TRBV15 and TRBJ2-7; 8 nucleotides agree with TRBD2. J was trimmed by 2 bases and V by 3 bases; bases with no gene match: 12. CDR1 and CDR2 from the germline V gene are LNHNV and YYDKDF (reference sequence). This CDR3 spans 17 amino acids. CDR3 bases: TGTGCCACCAGCAGGTACATCTTTAGCGGGATCCCCTACGAGCAGTACTTC. Its protein product is CATSRYIFSGIPYEQYF.

For the CDR3, the DNA is TGTGCCAGTAGCAAAACCGTAGCGGGACGGGAGTTCTTC. Translating it yields CASSKTVAGREFF. The chain recombines TRBV19 with TRBJ2-1, with TRBD2 identical over 8 bases. Looked up from germline, CDR1 is LNHDA and CDR2 is SQIVND (reference sequence). J was trimmed by 14 bases and V by 6 bases; bases with no gene match: 12. The CDR3 loop spans 13 amino acids.

This rearrangement joins TRBV9 to TRBJ2-1, with a possible D match to TRBD2 (5 bases). This CDR3 contains 14 residues. V was trimmed by 0 bases and J by 6 bases, leaving 10 bases between them. CDR1 SGDLS and CDR2 YYNGEE come from the germline V gene. CDR3 DNA: TGTGCCAGCAGCGTAGAGGGTCGGGGCAATGAGCAGTTCTTC. Protein product: CASSVEGRGNEQFF.

The chain carries TRBV6-5 and TRBJ2-5, with 11 nucleotides matching TRBD2. The end of the DNA is better explained by TRBJ2-7, so the J call may be wrong. The V gene's germline CDR1 is MNHEY and CDR2 SVGAGI. The CDR3 loop spans 15 amino acids. This chain's CDR3 is CASSFYSGRAYEQYF. In DNA form, the CDR3 reads TGTGCCAGCAGTTTTTATAGCGGGAGGGCCTACGAGCAGTACTTC.

A few counts support this clone. The chain has TRBV18 and TRBJ2-6, with 10 bases lining up with TRBD1. CDR1 is KGHSH and CDR2 is LQKENI in the germline V gene. After removal of 6 bases from V and 2 bases from J, the junction contained 7 bases not matched to a gene. CDR3 length equals 17 residues. The CDR3 here is CASSLSGTGAGANVLTF. DNA of the CDR3: TGTGCCAGCTCCCTCTCCGGGACAGGGGCTGGGGCCAACGTCCTGACTTTC.